This TCR beta chain stems from a study of T cell repertoires in aging, cancer and after chemotherapy. V was trimmed by 3 bases and J by 6 bases, leaving 14 bases between them. The CDR3 is 15 amino acids. Germline assignment: CDR1 ENHRY and CDR2 SYGVKD. TRB rearrangements spanning V, D and J were amplified using mixed TRB-A/B primers. TCRdb independently ran MiXCR on the multiplex PCR reads; one entry per CDR3 protein. Of 5,000 to 6,500 distinct CDR3 sequences listed, under 50% are singletons. The template was genomic DNA from peripheral blood, not RNA. The source of this sequence is a human donor with a blood cancer. Sequencing used blood. The chain combines TRBV10-3 with TRBJ2-2; weak D call: TRBD2 (6 bases). This CDR3 reads CAISDSGTRAGELFF. The CDR3 nucleotides read TGTGCCATCAGTGACTCCGGGACTCGGGCCGGGGAGCTGTTTTTT.